The 27 T cell receptor beta chains reported below all come from one sample, sequenced in a study of blood T cell repertoires in COVID-19. Sequencing used immunoSEQ multiplex PCR; TCRdb keeps in-frame clones, though not all of them. The table includes about 300,000 clones, roughly 87% detected once. The sequenced sample consisted of peripheral blood. These receptors originate from a man younger than 35 with active or convalescent COVID-19.

The gene calls are TRBV7-6 and TRBJ1-4; D is possibly TRBD1 (5 bases). CDR1 SGHVS and CDR2 FNYEAQ come from the germline V gene. V was trimmed by 1 base and J by 8 bases, leaving 11 bases between them. The CDR3 sequence is 14 residues long. Here the CDR3 DNA reads TGTGCCAGCAGCTTAGGGGGCGCGGGAGAAAAACTGTTTTTT. Amino acid sequence: CASSLGGAGEKLFF.

This clone has a single count. This chain connects TRBV2 to TRBJ1-5; the match to TRBD1 covers 7 bases. V was clipped by 7 bases and J by 5 bases; unmatched bases: 8. CDR3 length: 14 residues. Germline V gene lookup returns CDR1 SNHLY and CDR2 FYNNEI. CDR3 DNA sequence: TGTGCCAGCATCTCGGACAGGTATGATCAGCCCCAGCATTTT. It codes for CASISDRYDQPQHF.

V usage is TRBV6-6 and J usage is TRBJ2-7; 9 bases map to TRBD1. With 6 bases clipped from V and 5 bases from J, the junction kept 2 bases outside the gene matches. The CDR3 consists of 12 residues. The germline V gene encodes CDR1 MNHNY and CDR2 SVGAGI (reference sequence). The chain's CDR3 is CASSWTGDEQYF. Here the CDR3 DNA reads TGTGCCAGCAGCTGGACAGGGGACGAGCAGTACTTC.

This chain uses TRBV10-1 with TRBJ2-3, with a possible D match to TRBD1 (6 bases). Germline values: CDR1 WNHNN, CDR2 SYGVQD (reference sequence). Trimming took off 4 bases at V and 11 bases at J, with 19 bases between the two ends. There are 14 residues in the CDR3. CDR3 residues: CASSAGTTGSKQYF. CDR3 in DNA: TGCGCCAGCAGTGCCGGAACGACAGGTAGTAAGCAGTATTTT.

The chain recombines TRBV4-1 with TRBJ1-1, with 8 bases aligning to TRBD1. The CDR3 totals 13 residues. Trimming removed 4 bases from V and 10 bases from J; junction bases left unmatched: 8. CDR1 and CDR2 (germline): MGHRA, YSYEKL. The CDR3 region has the DNA TGCGCCAGCAGCCCGACAGGGGATAGTGGAGCTTTCTTT. Amino acid sequence: CASSPTGDSGAFF.

The CDR3 spells CASSLTSLADTQYF. The CDR3 nucleotides read TGCGCCAGCAGCCTTACATCTCTCGCAGATACGCAGTATTTT. The V gene is TRBV4-1, the J gene TRBJ2-3; D unresolved. Between the trimmed V and J ends, which lost 4 bases and 4 bases, there was a span of 12 bases. CDR3 length: 14 residues. Per the germline V gene, CDR1 is MGHRA and CDR2 is YSYEKL.

The chain carries TRBV7-8 and TRBJ2-3, with TRBD2 identical over 8 bases. CDR3 size: 16 residues. CDR1 is SGHVS, CDR2 FQNEAQ, per germline. The ends lost 2 bases at V and 5 bases at J; junction bases unmatched: 9. CDR3 coding DNA: TGTGCCAGCAGCTTATTCGCTAGCGGGCAATTAGATACGCAGTATTTT. Protein sequence: CASSLFASGQLDTQYF. Drawing the rest from reference TRBV7-8 and TRBJ2-3, the complete variable domain is GAGVSQSPRYKVAKRGQDVALRCDPISGHVSLFWYQQALGQGPEFLTYFQNEAQLDKSGLPSDRFFAERPEGSVSTLKIQRTQQEDSAVYLCASSLFASGQLDTQYFGPGTRLTVL.

This rearrangement joins TRBV5-5 to TRBJ1-1; a weak D match, TRBD1 (5 bases). Germline values: CDR1 SGHKS, CDR2 YYEKEE (reference sequence). V was trimmed by 4 bases and J by 10 bases, leaving 14 bases between them. The CDR3 covers 12 residues. Here the CDR3 reads CASSNNRRIAFF. In nucleotides, the CDR3 is TGTGCCAGCAGCAACAACAGGCGGATAGCTTTCTTT.

The chain is built from TRBV12-3 or TRBV12-4 and TRBJ2-7, with 7 bases identical to TRBD2. The CDR3 is 13 residues long. Trimming at V came to 8 bases and at J to 0 bases, leaving 4 bases not matched to a gene. CDR3 DNA: TGTGCCAGCTTGAGGGAGGGCTCCTACGAGCAGTACTTC. Translating it yields CASLREGSYEQYF.

The rearrangement joins TRBV11-2 to TRBJ2-1; TRBD2 agrees at 10 bases. This CDR3 spans 15 amino acids. V gave up 1 base and J gave up 6 bases; unmatched junction bases: 3. CDR1 SGHAT and CDR2 FQNNGV come from the germline V gene. The CDR3 DNA sequence: TGTGCCAGCAGCTTAGTAGGGACTAGCGCCAATGAGCAGTTCTTC. Translating gives CASSLVGTSANEQFF. The complete variable domain, with remaining parts taken from reference TRBV11-2 and TRBJ2-1, reads EAGVAQSPRYKIIEKRQSVAFWCNPISGHATLYWYQQILGQGPKLLIQFQNNGVVDDSQLPKDRFSAERLKGVDSTLKIQPAKLEDSAVYLCASSLVGTSANEQFFGPGTRLTVL.

This clone was picked up a small number of times. DNA of the CDR3: TGTGCCAGCAGCTCGTCGGTACAGTACCAAGAGACCCAGTACTTC. Its translation is CASSSSVQYQETQYF. This chain links TRBV7-6 with TRBJ2-5, with D uncertain. Germline assignment: CDR1 SGHVS and CDR2 FNYEAQ. V lost 4 bases to trimming and J lost 0 bases, with 12 bases between them. The CDR3 is made up of 15 amino acids. The full variable domain, completed using reference TRBV7-6 and TRBJ2-5, is GAGVSQSPRYKVTKRGQDVALRCDPISGHVSLYWYRQALGQGPEFLTYFNYEAQQDKSGLPNDRFSAERPEGSISTLTIQRTEQRDSAMYRCASSSSVQYQETQYFGPGTRLLVL.

The rearrangement uses TRBV7-6 and TRBJ1-3, with 8 nucleotides matching TRBD1. This CDR3 has 16 residues. Germline V gives CDR1 SGHVS, CDR2 FNYEAQ. J lost 0 bases, V lost 2 bases, and 3 bases had no gene match. This CDR3 reads CASSLSGQVSGNTIYF. The CDR3 bases are TGTGCCAGCAGCTTATCGGGACAGGTCTCTGGAAACACCATATATTTT.

This clone appeared a single time. The rearrangement links TRBV2 to TRBJ2-1; TRBD2 aligns across 11 bases. The V gene end was trimmed by 6 bases and the J gene end by 5 bases; junction bases not matched to a gene: 6. From germline, CDR1 is SNHLY and CDR2 FYNNEI. The CDR3 runs to 15 residues. The CDR3 sequence is CASRPPSGGNNEQFF. DNA for the CDR3: TGTGCCAGCAGGCCCCCTAGCGGGGGGAACAATGAGCAGTTCTTC.

For this clone: The same CDR3 also results from other DNA sequences found in this sample. This rearrangement joins TRBV27 to TRBJ1-2, with no clear D. The CDR3 runs to 13 residues. The germline V gene has CDR1 MNHEY and CDR2 SMNVEV (reference sequence). V was trimmed by 5 bases and J by 3 bases, leaving 10 bases between them. CDR3: CASSPGEYYGYTF. The CDR3 DNA sequence: TGTGCCAGCAGTCCCGGGGAGTACTATGGCTACACCTTC.

The chain employs TRBV7-9 and TRBJ2-7; D might be TRBD2 (5 bases). CDR1 and CDR2 (germline): SEHNR, FQNEAQ (reference sequence). This CDR3 spans 13 amino acids. The V gene lost 3 bases and the J gene lost 4 bases, with 10 bases spanning the gap. This CDR3 reads CASSFSEGYEQYF. CDR3 bases: TGTGCCAGCAGCTTTTCTGAGGGTTACGAGCAGTACTTC.

V usage is TRBV24-1 and J usage is TRBJ1-5; 8 nucleotides align to TRBD1. J lost 4 bases, V lost 3 bases, and 10 bases had no gene match. In germline, CDR1 is KGHDR, CDR2 SFDVKD. This CDR3 spans 17 amino acids. The CDR3: CATSDPSQGQGNQPQHF. As DNA, the CDR3 is TGTGCCACCAGTGATCCATCCCAAGGACAGGGAAATCAGCCCCAGCATTTT.

The CDR3 sequence: CATSRLGTGSVSTDTQYF. CDR3 DNA sequence: TGTGCCACCAGCAGACTCGGGACAGGGAGTGTTAGCACAGATACGCAGTATTTT. The J gene is TRBJ2-3, the V gene TRBV15; 9 bases fit TRBD1. V was pared by 2 bases and J by 0 bases, with 9 bases of the junction left unmatched. The CDR3 length is 18 residues. Per the germline V gene, CDR1 is LNHNV and CDR2 is YYDKDF (reference sequence).

A few counts support this clone. The chain joins TRBV5-4 to TRBJ2-7, with TRBD2 identical over 8 bases. Germline V lookup: CDR1 SGHNT, CDR2 YYREEE (reference sequence). This CDR3 has 16 amino acids. Trimming at V came to 1 base and at J to 1 base, leaving 7 bases not matched to a gene. CDR3 loop: CASSLSRGGGSYEQYF. DNA of the CDR3: TGTGCCAGCAGCTTGTCCCGGGGCGGGGGGTCCTACGAGCAGTACTTC.

The rearrangement joins TRBV24-1 to TRBJ2-3, with 8 bases fitting TRBD2. CDR3 length equals 16 residues. Germline V gene data show CDR1 as KGHDR and CDR2 as SFDVKD. The V gene end was trimmed by 2 bases and the J gene end by 2 bases; junction bases not matched to a gene: 5. In DNA form, the CDR3 reads TGTGCCACCAGTGATTCCGGGGGGGCGCCCACAGATACGCAGTATTTT. Translation: CATSDSGGAPTDTQYF.

The J gene is TRBJ2-7, the V gene TRBV10-3; tentatively, D is TRBD1 (6 bases). This CDR3 comprises 14 residues. The V end was cut by 7 bases, the J end by 4 bases, with 17 bases between. Germline V gives CDR1 ENHRY, CDR2 SYGVKD. CDR3 in amino acids: CAIKKQGSEYEQYF. The CDR3 DNA reads TGTGCCATCAAGAAACAGGGCTCCGAATACGAGCAGTACTTC.

This rearrangement joins TRBV19 to TRBJ2-1, with 7 bases aligning to TRBD1. CDR3 size: 15 residues. The germline gives CDR1 LNHDA, CDR2 SQIVND (reference sequence). V shed 4 bases, J shed 5 bases, and the junction held 8 bases outside the gene matches. The chain's CDR3 is CASSTYDRDNNEQFF. The DNA for the CDR3 is TGTGCCAGTAGTACCTATGACAGGGACAACAATGAGCAGTTCTTC.

The genes are TRBV11-1 and TRBJ2-7, with D tentatively TRBD1 (5 bases). The V end was cut by 1 base, the J end by 6 bases, with 16 bases between. Germline CDR1 SGHAT, CDR2 FQDESV (reference sequence). The CDR3 loop spans 15 amino acids. The CDR3 sequence: CASSLDWAGSAEQYF. The CDR3 DNA sequence: TGTGCCAGCAGCTTAGATTGGGCAGGGTCCGCCGAGCAGTACTTC.

As to this clone: The same CDR3 also results from other DNA sequences found in this sample. The chain recombines TRBV5-1 with TRBJ1-2; no firm D call. This CDR3 spans 14 amino acids. The germline gives CDR1 SGHRS, CDR2 YFSETQ. Trimming left V 3 bases short and J 4 bases short, with 13 bases between. The CDR3 nucleotides are TGCGCCAGCAGCTCAACGACGGGATCCTATGGCTACACCTTC. Translation: CASSSTTGSYGYTF.

This chain uses TRBV19 with TRBJ2-3, with D hard to call. Germline V gives CDR1 LNHDA, CDR2 SQIVND (reference sequence). The CDR3 is 11 residues long. V was clipped by 4 bases and J by 6 bases, with 5 bases between them. The CDR3 region has the DNA TGTGCCAGTAGTAACGGGGATACGCAGTATTTT. Translating it yields CASSNGDTQYF.

V and J are TRBV4-2 and TRBJ2-3; the D is unclear. Germline CDR1 is LGHNA and CDR2 is YNFKEQ. The CDR3 runs 17 residues. With 0 bases removed from V and 0 bases from J, the gap between germline ends came to 13 bases. The CDR3, as DNA: TGTGCCAGCAGCCAAGAGAGTCTACTGCCTAGCACAGATACGCAGTATTTT. Protein product: CASSQESLLPSTDTQYF.

This sequence joins TRBV5-6 and TRBJ2-2; TRBD1 aligns across 7 bases. V lost 0 bases, J lost 2 bases, and 7 bases stayed unmatched. The CDR3 sequence is 17 residues long. Germline values: CDR1 SGHDT, CDR2 YYEEEE. CDR3: CASSLGTGAHNTGELFF. CDR3 DNA: TGTGCCAGCAGCTTGGGTACAGGGGCCCACAACACCGGGGAGCTGTTTTTT. Supplemented by reference TRBV5-6 and TRBJ2-2, the full variable domain reads DAGVTQSPTHLIKTRGQQVTLRCSPKSGHDTVSWYQQALGQGPQFIFQYYEEEERQRGNFPDRFSGHQFPNYSSELNVNALLLGDSALYLCASSLGTGAHNTGELFFGEGSRLTVL.

This clone has a single count. The chain couples TRBV2 to TRBJ2-1; TRBD2 might be the D (5 bases). There are 11 residues in the CDR3. Between the trimmed V and J ends, which lost 4 bases and 10 bases, there was a span of 8 bases. CDR1 and CDR2 (germline): SNHLY, FYNNEI. CDR3 loop: CASSASSEQFF. In DNA, the CDR3 is TGTGCCAGCAGTGCCTCTAGCGAGCAGTTCTTC.